Sequencing of this T cell receptor beta chain was carried out in a study of blood T cell repertoires in COVID-19 (TCRdb year 2020). With respect to the entire study: Samples from collaborators originated in the United States, Italy and Spain and spanned both the acute and convalescent phases of COVID-19. The prospective study material was composed of cDNA or gDNA derived from T cells, B-cell-depleted T cells, or PBMCs. The dataset comprised deeply sampled blood TCRbeta repertoires from subjects exposed to, actively infected with, or recovered from COVID-19. A freely available public database, intended as a resource for researchers studying the immune response to SARS-CoV-2, is where the repertoires were released. Samples came from the ongoing ImmuneRACE study (first 160 participants) plus 1,254 subjects from 6 global collaborators. The sample metadata nearly always contained a de-identified subject ID, COVID-19 status, age in years and sex. HLA class I and class II types, where available, came from metadata supplied by the sample provider rather than from assay-based typing. The research as a whole found: The amount of clinical and demographic metadata varied by source and participant and was provided uncurated.

Ends trimmed: V by 6 bases, J by 5 bases; bases unmatched to a gene: 7. The CDR3 contains 14 residues, cysteine and phenylalanine counted. The read is trimmed to its CDR3 DNA, 42 bases read in frame from base 1. CDR1 and CDR2 are drawn from the germline V gene: MNHEY, SVGAGI. This clone was counted between two and nine times. No cognate antigen has been identified for it. The sample holds no much larger clone one base away, and base qualities are not on file. Participants in the prospective study were enrolled through a virtual design, were aged roughly 18 to 95 years, and lived in some 24 United States geographic areas. In the prospective study, participants were assigned to cohorts based on the clinical history participants reported in a screening survey and a study questionnaire. Recovered participants in ImmuneRACE Cohort 3 were defined by two consecutive negative NP/OP PCR tests, clearance by a healthcare professional, or resolution of symptoms. In the prospective study, mobile phlebotomists collected whole blood, serum and a nasopharyngeal or oropharyngeal swab from each participant. Prospective study participants could optionally give additional blood draws and questionnaires over an approximately 2-month period. Before DNA extraction, prospective study blood samples were shipped either frozen or at room temperature.

The immunoSEQ Assay, a bias-controlled multiplex PCR, was used to amplify TCRbeta CDR3 regions from genomic DNA. The authors' pipeline ran thus. The number of nucleated cells in each sample was estimated from the amplification of reference gene primers within the assay. Sequence reads were collapsed and filtered to measure the absolute abundance of every unique TCRbeta CDR3 rearrangement. Productive Simpson clonality was computed per sample as the square root of Simpson's diversity index over productive rearrangements. Entries here come from immuneACCESS through TCRdb and include only in-frame sequences with V and J called. Some clones fail to appear in such tables; in the studies checked, an unresolved V gene covers under half of the shortfall, and the cause of the remainder is unknown. That table gives V, J and clone size, and the DNA gave D and trimming. The sample has 450,000 or so clones on record, roughly 91% of them singletons. Under 0.7% of the sample lies in the top ten.

The V and J genes are TRBV6-5 and TRBJ1-1, and 9 bases in between align with TRBD1. This TCR derives from a young man who had recovered from COVID-19. The sample comprised PBMCs or T cells enriched from blood (not recorded which). The CDR3 corresponds to CASRKGTGKTEAFF. The nucleotides read TGTGCCAGCAGAAAAGGGACAGGGAAAACTGAAGCTTTCTTT.